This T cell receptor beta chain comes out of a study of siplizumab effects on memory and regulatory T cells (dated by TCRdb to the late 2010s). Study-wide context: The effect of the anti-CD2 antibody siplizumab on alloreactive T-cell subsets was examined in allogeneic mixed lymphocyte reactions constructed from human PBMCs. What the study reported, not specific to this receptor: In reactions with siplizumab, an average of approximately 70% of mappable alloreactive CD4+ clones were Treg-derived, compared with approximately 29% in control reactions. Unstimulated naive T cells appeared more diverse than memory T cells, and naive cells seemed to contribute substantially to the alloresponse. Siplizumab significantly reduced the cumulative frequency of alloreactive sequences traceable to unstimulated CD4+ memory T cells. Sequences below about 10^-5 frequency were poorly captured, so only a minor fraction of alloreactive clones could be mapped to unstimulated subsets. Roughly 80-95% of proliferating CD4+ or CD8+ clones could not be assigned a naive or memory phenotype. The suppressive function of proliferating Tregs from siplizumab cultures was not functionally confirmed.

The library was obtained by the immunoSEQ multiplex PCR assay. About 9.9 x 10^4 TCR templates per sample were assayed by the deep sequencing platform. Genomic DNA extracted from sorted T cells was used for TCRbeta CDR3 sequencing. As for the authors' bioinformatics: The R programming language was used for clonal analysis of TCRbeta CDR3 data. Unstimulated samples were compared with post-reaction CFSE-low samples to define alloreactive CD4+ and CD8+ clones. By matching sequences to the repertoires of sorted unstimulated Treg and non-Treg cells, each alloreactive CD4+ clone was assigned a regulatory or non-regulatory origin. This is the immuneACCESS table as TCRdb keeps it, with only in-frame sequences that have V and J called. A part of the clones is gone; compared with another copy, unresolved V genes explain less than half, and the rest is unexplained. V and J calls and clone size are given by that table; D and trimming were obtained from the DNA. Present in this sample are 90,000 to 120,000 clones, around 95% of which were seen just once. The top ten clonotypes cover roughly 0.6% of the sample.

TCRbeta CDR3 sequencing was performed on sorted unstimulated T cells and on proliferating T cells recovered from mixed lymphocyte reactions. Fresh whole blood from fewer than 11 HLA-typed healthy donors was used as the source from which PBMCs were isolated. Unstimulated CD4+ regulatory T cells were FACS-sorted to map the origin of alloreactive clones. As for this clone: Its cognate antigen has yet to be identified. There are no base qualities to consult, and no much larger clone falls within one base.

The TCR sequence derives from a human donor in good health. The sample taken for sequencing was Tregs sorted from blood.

Read as DNA, the sequence is TGCAGCGTTGTTTTTTTAGCGGGGACCTACGAGCAGTACTTC. It specifies CSVVFLAGTYEQYF. The receptor chain draws on TRBV29-1 and TRBJ2-7; TRBD2 agrees with 8 junctional bases. Via the germline V gene, CDR1 is SQVTM and CDR2 ANQGSEA. Here V drops 4 bases and J drops 2 bases, and the junction holds 7 bases not matched to any gene. The CDR3 contains 14 residues, cysteine and phenylalanine counted. The retained sequence is limited to the CDR3, 42 bases, with the frame set at the first base.